Here is one TCR beta chain with its context. Its antigen is currently unknown. Germline V gene sequence: CDR1 LGHNT, CDR2 FRNRAP. V was pared by 4 bases and J by 3 bases, with 6 bases of the junction left unmatched. This CDR3 is 15 amino acids long. The data derive from a study of CD8 T cells in Susac syndrome. Study conclusions and caveats: In TEMRA cells and active patients, CD8+ clonal expansion in Susac reached its peak.

The RNA input was 0.5 to 1 ug, and it was reverse transcribed with random hexamers. An immunoSEQ multiplex PCR generated amplified TCR beta CDR3 products spanning 54 Vbeta and 13 Jbeta. TCRdb re-called the immunoSEQ multiplex PCR reads with MiXCR, one entry per CDR3 protein. The table includes 92,000 or so distinct CDR3 sequences, 95% to 96% detected once. The chain carries TRBV12-5 and TRBJ2-7; TRBD1 matches 10 bases. The sequenced sample consisted of CD8+ T cells from PBMCs. The sequence was obtained from a human donor with Susac syndrome. The CDR3 here is CASGSSRDRGYEQYF. As DNA, the CDR3 is TGTGCTAGTGGTTCCTCACGGGACAGGGGCTACGAGCAGTACTTC.